This T cell receptor beta chain was obtained from a study of technical replicates of blood from a few donors. This clone appeared a single time. Generated by immunoSEQ multiplex PCR, the TCRdb table keeps only in-frame clones and is missing some. The sample yields about 94,000 clones, around 95% seen once. Sequenced input: T cells isolated from PBMCs. The TCR was taken from a human donor in good health.

The CDR3 protein is CASSLDRGSYNEQFF. CDR3 DNA: TGTGCCAGCTCGCTCGACAGGGGGTCCTACAATGAGCAGTTCTTC. The chain links TRBV18 to TRBJ2-1, with TRBD1 matching over 9 bases. V was clipped by 6 bases and J by 1 base; unmatched bases: 4. This CDR3 region has 15 residues. CDR1 and CDR2 (germline): KGHSH, LQKENI. Variable domain in full (rest from reference TRBV18 and TRBJ2-1): NAGVMQNPRHLVRRRGQEARLRCSPMKGHSHVYWYRQLPEEGLKFMVYLQKENIIDESGMPKERFSAEFPKEGPSILRIQQVVRGDSAAYFCASSLDRGSYNEQFFGPGTRLTVL.